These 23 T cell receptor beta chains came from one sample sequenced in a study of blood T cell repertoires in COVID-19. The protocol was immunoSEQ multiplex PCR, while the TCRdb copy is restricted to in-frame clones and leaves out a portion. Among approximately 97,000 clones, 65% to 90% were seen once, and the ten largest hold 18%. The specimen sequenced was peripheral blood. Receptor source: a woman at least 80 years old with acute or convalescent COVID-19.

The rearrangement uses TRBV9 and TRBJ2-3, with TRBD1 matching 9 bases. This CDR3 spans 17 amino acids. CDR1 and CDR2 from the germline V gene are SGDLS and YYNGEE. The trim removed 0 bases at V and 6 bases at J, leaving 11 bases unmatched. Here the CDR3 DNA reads TGTGCCAGCAGCGTAGCACTAGGCGGGACAGGGCTTGATACGCAGTATTTT. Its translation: CASSVALGGTGLDTQYF.

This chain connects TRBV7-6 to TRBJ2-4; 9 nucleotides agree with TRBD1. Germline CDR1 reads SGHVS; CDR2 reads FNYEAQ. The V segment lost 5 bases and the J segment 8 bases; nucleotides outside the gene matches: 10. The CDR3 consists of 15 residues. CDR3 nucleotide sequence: TGTGCCAGCAGCCCTACCCCGGGACAGGGCTACATTCAGTACTTC. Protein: CASSPTPGQGYIQYF.

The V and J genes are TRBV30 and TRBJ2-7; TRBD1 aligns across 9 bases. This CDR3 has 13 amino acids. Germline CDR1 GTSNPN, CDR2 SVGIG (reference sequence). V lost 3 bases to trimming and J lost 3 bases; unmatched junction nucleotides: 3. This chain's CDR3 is CAWSTTGGYEQYF. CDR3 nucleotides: TGTGCCTGGAGCACGACAGGGGGCTACGAGCAGTACTTC. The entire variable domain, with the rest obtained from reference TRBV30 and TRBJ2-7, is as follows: SQTIHQWPATLVQPVGSPLSLECTVEGTSNPNLYWYRQAAGRGLQLLFYSVGIGQISSEVPQNLSASRPQDRQFILSSKKLLLSDSGFYLCAWSTTGGYEQYFGPGTRLTVT.

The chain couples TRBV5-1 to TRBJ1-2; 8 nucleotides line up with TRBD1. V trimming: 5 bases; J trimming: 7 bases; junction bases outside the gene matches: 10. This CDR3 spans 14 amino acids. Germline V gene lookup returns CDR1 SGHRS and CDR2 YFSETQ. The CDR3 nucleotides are TGCGCCAGCAGTCGGGAAGCCGGGACAGGTGGCTACACCTTC. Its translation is CASSREAGTGGYTF.

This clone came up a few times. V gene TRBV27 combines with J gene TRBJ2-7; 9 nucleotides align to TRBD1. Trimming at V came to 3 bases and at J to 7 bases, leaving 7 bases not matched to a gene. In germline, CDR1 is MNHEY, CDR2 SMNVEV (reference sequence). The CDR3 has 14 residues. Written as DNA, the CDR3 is TGTGCCAGCAGTTTCGGGACAGGGCGTAGAGAGCAGTACTTC. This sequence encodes CASSFGTGRREQYF.

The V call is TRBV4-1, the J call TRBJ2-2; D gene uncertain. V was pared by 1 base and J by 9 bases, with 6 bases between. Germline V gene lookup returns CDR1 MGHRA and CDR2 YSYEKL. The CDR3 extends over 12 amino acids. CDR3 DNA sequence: TGCGCCAGCAGCCAAGGAGGCAGGGAGCTGTTTTTT. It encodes CASSQGGRELFF.

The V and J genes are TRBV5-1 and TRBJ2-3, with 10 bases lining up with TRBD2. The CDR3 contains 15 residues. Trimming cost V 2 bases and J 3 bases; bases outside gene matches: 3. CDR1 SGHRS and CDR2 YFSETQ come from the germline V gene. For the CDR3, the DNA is TGCGCCAGCAGCTTACTAGCGGGGTATACAGATACGCAGTATTTT. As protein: CASSLLAGYTDTQYF.

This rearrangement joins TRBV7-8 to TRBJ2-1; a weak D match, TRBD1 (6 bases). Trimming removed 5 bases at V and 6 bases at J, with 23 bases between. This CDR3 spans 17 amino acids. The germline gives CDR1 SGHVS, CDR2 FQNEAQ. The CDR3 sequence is CASSVFTGKRSLNEQFF. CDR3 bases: TGTGCCAGCAGCGTATTCACAGGGAAAAGGAGTCTCAATGAGCAGTTCTTC.

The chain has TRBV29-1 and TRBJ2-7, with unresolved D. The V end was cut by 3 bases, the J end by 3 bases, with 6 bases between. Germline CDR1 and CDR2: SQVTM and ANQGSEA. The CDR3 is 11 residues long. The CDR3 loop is CSVDTGYEQYF. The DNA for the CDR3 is TGCAGCGTTGATACCGGCTACGAGCAGTACTTC.

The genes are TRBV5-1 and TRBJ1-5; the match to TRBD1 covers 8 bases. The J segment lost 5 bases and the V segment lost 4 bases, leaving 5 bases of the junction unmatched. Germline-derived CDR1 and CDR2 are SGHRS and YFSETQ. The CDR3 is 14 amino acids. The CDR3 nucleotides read TGCGCCAGCAGCCCCGGGACAGGTTATCAGCCCCAGCATTTT. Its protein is CASSPGTGYQPQHF.

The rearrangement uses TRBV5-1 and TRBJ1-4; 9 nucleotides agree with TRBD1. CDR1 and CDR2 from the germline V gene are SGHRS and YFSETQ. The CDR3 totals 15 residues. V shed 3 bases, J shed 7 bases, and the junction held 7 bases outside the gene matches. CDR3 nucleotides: TGCGCCAGCAGCTCTACAGGGGGCAGGAGTGAAAAACTGTTTTTT. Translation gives CASSSTGGRSEKLFF.

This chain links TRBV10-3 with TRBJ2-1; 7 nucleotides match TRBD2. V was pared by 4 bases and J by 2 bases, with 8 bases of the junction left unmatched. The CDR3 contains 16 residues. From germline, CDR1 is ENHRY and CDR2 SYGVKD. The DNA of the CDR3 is TGTGCCATCAGTGGACCTTTGGGGGGGGCCTACAATGAGCAGTTCTTC. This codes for CAISGPLGGAYNEQFF.

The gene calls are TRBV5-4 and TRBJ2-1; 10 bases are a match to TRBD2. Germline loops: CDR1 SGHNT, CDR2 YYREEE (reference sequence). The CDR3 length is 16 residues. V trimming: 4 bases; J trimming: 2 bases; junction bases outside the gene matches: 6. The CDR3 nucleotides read TGTGCCAGCAGCCTCTCCGGGACTAGCGCCTACAATGAGCAGTTCTTC. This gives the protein CASSLSGTSAYNEQFF.

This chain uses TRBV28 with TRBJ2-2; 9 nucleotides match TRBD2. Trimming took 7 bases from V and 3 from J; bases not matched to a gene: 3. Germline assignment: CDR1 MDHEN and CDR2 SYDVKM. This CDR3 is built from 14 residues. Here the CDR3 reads CASKTSGYTGELFF. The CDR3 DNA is TGTGCCAGCAAGACTAGCGGATACACCGGGGAGCTGTTTTTT.

CDR3 DNA sequence: TGTGCCAGCAGCTTAAAGGCGGAGAATACGCAGTATTTT. This gives the protein CASSLKAENTQYF. This chain connects TRBV7-8 to TRBJ2-3; D not resolved. V lost 2 bases and J lost 7, with 10 bases in between. This CDR3 is 13 amino acids long. The germline V gene has CDR1 SGHVS and CDR2 FQNEAQ.

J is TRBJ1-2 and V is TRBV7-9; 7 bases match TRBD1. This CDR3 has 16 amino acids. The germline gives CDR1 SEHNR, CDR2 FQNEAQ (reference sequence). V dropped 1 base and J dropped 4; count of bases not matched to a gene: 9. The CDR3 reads CASSLVGRDSTYGYTF. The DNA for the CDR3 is TGTGCCAGCAGCTTAGTCGGGCGGGACAGTACCTATGGCTACACCTTC.

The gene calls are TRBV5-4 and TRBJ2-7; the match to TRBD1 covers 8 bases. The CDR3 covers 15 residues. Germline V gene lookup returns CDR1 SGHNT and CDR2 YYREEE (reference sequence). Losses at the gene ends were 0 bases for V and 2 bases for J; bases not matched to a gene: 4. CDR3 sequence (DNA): TGTGCCAGCAGCTTGGGGGGGACAGGCCCCTACGAGCAGTACTTC. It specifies CASSLGGTGPYEQYF. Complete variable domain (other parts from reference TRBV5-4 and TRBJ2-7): ETGVTQSPTHLIKTRGQQVTLRCSSQSGHNTVSWYQQALGQGPQFIFQYYREEENGRGNFPPRFSGLQFPNYSSELNVNALELDDSALYLCASSLGGTGPYEQYFGPGTRLTVT.

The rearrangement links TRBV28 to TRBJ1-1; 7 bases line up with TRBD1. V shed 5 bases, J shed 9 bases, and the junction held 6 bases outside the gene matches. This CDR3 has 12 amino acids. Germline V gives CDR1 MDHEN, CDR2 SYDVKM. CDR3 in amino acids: CASSSPDRKAFF. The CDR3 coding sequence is TGTGCCAGCAGTAGCCCGGACAGGAAAGCTTTCTTT. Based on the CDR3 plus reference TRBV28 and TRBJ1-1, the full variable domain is DVKVTQSSRYLVKRTGEKVFLECVQDMDHENMFWYRQDPGLGLRLIYFSYDVKMKEKGDIPEGYSVSREKKERFSLILESASTNQTSMYLCASSSPDRKAFFGQGTRLTVV.

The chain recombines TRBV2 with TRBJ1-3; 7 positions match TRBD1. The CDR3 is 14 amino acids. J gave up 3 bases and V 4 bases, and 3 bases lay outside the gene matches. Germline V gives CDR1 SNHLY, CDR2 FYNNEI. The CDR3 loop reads CASSVRGLGNTIYF. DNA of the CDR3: TGTGCCAGCAGTGTTAGGGGGCTTGGAAACACCATATATTTT.

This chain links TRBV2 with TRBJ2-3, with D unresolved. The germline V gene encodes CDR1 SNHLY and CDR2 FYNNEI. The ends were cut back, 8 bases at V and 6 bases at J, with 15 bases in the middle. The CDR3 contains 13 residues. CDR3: CASGLLLLDTQYF. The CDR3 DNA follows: TGTGCCAGCGGCCTACTACTGTTGGATACGCAGTATTTT.

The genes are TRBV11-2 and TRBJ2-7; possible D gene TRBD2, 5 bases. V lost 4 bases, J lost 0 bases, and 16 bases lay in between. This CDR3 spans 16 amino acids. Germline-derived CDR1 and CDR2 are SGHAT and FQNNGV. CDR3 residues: CASSSRVTRDSYEQYF. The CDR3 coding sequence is TGTGCCAGCAGCTCTAGGGTTACACGGGACTCCTACGAGCAGTACTTC. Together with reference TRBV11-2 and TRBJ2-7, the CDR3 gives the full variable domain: EAGVAQSPRYKIIEKRQSVAFWCNPISGHATLYWYQQILGQGPKLLIQFQNNGVVDDSQLPKDRFSAERLKGVDSTLKIQPAKLEDSAVYLCASSSRVTRDSYEQYFGPGTRLTVT.

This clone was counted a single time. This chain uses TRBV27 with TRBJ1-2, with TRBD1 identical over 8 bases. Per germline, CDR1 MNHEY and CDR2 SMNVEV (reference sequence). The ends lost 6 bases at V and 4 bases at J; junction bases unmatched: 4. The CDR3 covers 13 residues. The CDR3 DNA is TGTGCCAGCAGCTCGGACAGGGCCTATGGCTACACCTTC. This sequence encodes CASSSDRAYGYTF.

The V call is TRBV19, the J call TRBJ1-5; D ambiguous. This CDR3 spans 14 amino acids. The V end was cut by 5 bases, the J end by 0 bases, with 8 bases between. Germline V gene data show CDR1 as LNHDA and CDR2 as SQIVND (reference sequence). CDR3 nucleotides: TGTGCCAGTAGTCAACAAATTAGCAATCAGCCCCAGCATTTT. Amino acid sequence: CASSQQISNQPQHF.